These 5 T cell receptor beta chains were sequenced from one sample in a study of cytomegalovirus exposure and HLA in healthy donors (TCRdb year 2017). Libraries were constructed by the immunoSEQ multiplex PCR assay. Held by TCRdb, this immuneACCESS table contains in-frame sequences only and omits some clones. Under half of the omission traces to an unresolved V gene where checked; the cause of the rest is unknown. The sample table shows some 330,000 clones, and about nine tenths are seen once. The top ten clonotypes cover 0.75% to 0.85% of the sample. Sequencing was performed on PBMCs. The receptors here all came from a woman younger than 30 in good health and CMV-seronegative.

The chain has TRBV14 and TRBJ1-2; the D gene is possibly TRBD1 (5 bases). The CDR3 runs to 15 residues. CDR1 and CDR2 (germline): SGHDN, FVKESK. The V and J ends lost 6 bases and 1 base respectively, with 15 bases between them. CDR3 region: CASSTQGAFNYGYTF. The CDR3 DNA follows: TGTGCCAGCAGTACGCAGGGTGCATTTAACTATGGCTACACCTTC. Using reference TRBV14 and TRBJ1-2 for the parts outside the CDR3, the full variable domain is EAGVTQFPSHSVIEKGQTVTLRCDPISGHDNLYWYRRVMGKEIKFLLHFVKESKQDESGMPNNRFLAERTGGTYSTLKVQPAELEDSGVYFCASSTQGAFNYGYTFGSGTRLTVV.

The rearrangement joins TRBV5-4 to TRBJ2-7; 8 nucleotides line up with TRBD1. Trimming cost V 5 bases and J 1 base; bases outside gene matches: 5. Germline-derived CDR1 and CDR2 are SGHNT and YYREEE (reference sequence). The CDR3 is 14 amino acids. The chain's CDR3 is CASRKDRESYEQYF. CDR3 nucleotide sequence: TGTGCCAGCAGGAAGGACAGGGAATCCTACGAGCAGTACTTC.

CDR3 region: CASSLVPSGSYEQYF. The CDR3 DNA reads as TGTGCCAGCAGCCTAGTTCCGAGCGGCTCCTACGAGCAGTACTTC. This chain links TRBV27 with TRBJ2-7, with D possibly matching TRBD2 (5 bases). The CDR3 spans 15 residues. Germline V gene data show CDR1 as MNHEY and CDR2 as SMNVEV (reference sequence). The V end lost 6 bases, the J end lost 0 bases, and 15 bases lay between the germline ends.

This chain connects TRBV29-1 to TRBJ2-3; D is unclear. Germline-derived CDR1 and CDR2 are SQVTM and ANQGSEA. The CDR3 totals 11 residues. V lost 3 bases, J lost 3 bases, and 4 bases lay in between. The CDR3 reads CSVETTDTQYF. DNA of the CDR3: TGCAGCGTTGAGACTACAGATACGCAGTATTTT.

The V and J genes are TRBV18 and TRBJ2-2; D possibly corresponds to TRBD1 (5 bases). The V gene lost 1 base and the J gene lost 4 bases, with 13 bases spanning the gap. This CDR3 has 16 residues. Germline loops: CDR1 KGHSH, CDR2 LQKENI. As DNA, the CDR3 is TGTGCCAGCTCACCACTACAGGCCAGCAGCACCGGGGAGCTGTTTTTT. Translation gives CASSPLQASSTGELFF.